This paragraph covers one TCR beta chain sequence. The antigen is undetermined. These data originate in a study of beta chain features in type 1 diabetes. Whole-study findings and limits: A potential influence of HLA type upon TCRB rearrangement remained unresolved herein. Among patients with Type 1 diabetes, TCRB CDR3s were moderately but significantly shorter in every one of the four CD4+ subsets. There was a possibility that cDNA sequencing over-represented cells with high TCR expression. The naive, central memory and Treg TCRB repertoires looked more alike in patients than they did in healthy donors.

The sequenced template was cDNA made from the entire isolated RNA. Sequencing used immunoSEQ multiplex PCR; TCRdb keeps in-frame clones, though not all of them. The table shows roughly 100,000 clones, with 25% to 35% occurring only once. Germline V gene data show CDR1 as SGHNT and CDR2 as YENEEA. Trimming pared 8 bases from V and 3 bases from J, leaving 8 bases between. The CDR3 is 12 amino acids. The TCR was taken from a woman aged 18-35 years with type 1 diabetes. The V and J genes are TRBV11-3 and TRBJ2-1; perhaps TRBD1 as D (5 bases). The sequencing input was central memory CD4+ T cells from blood. CDR3 loop: CASQGIYNEQFF. The CDR3 DNA reads as TGTGCCAGCCAGGGAATCTACAATGAGCAGTTCTTC.